These 7 T cell receptor beta chains came from one sample sequenced in a study of blood T cell repertoires in COVID-19. Assay: immunoSEQ multiplex PCR; the TCRdb copy retains only in-frame clones and omits some. Of about 58,000 clones detected, about nine tenths appear once; the ten largest clones hold around 15%. Material: peripheral blood. Receptors originate from a woman aged 55-70 years with active COVID-19.

This chain joins TRBV9 and TRBJ2-3, with 11 bases aligning to TRBD2. The CDR3 is 16 residues long. Unmatched junction bases numbered 6, after V lost 0 bases and J lost 6 bases. Per germline, CDR1 SGDLS and CDR2 YYNGEE. The CDR3 DNA follows: TGTGCCAGCAGCGTAGATCTAGCGGGGGGCAGGGATACGCAGTATTTT. It encodes CASSVDLAGGRDTQYF.

The CDR3 sequence: CASSSKTGTQPQHF. The DNA for the CDR3 is TGTGCCAGCAGCTCGAAGACAGGGACGCAGCCCCAGCATTTT. The rearrangement uses TRBV7-9 and TRBJ1-5; TRBD1 matches at 7 bases. The CDR3 covers 14 residues. With V trimmed by 4 bases and J by 7 bases, 7 bases remained unmatched. The germline gives CDR1 SEHNR, CDR2 FQNEAQ (reference sequence).

The chain's CDR3 is CASSLASAGGYTF. The CDR3, as DNA: TGTGCCAGCAGCTTAGCGTCTGCGGGGGGCTACACCTTC. The chain employs TRBV7-2 and TRBJ1-2; D unclear. Germline CDR1 is SGHTA and CDR2 is FQGNSA. The CDR3 loop spans 13 amino acids. Trimming cost V 0 bases and J 8 bases, with 10 bases left between them.

CDR3 sequence: CASRPHRGRRTEAFF. Written as DNA, the CDR3 is TGTGCCAGCAGACCCCACAGGGGGCGCAGGACTGAAGCTTTCTTT. The chain couples TRBV6-5 to TRBJ1-1, with 9 bases aligning to TRBD1. Germline CDR1 reads MNHEY; CDR2 reads SVGAGI. Losses at the gene ends were 6 bases for V and 5 bases for J; bases not matched to a gene: 10. The CDR3 is made up of 15 amino acids.

The chain links TRBV5-1 to TRBJ2-1, with a tentative D call TRBD1 (6 bases). The germline V and J ends were trimmed by 2 bases and 7 bases, with 16 bases remaining between them. CDR3 length equals 15 residues. CDR1 is SGHRS and CDR2 is YFSETQ in the germline V gene. The DNA for the CDR3 is TGCGCCAGCAGCTTACAATCCGGGACATTTAATGAGCAGTTCTTC. Residues: CASSLQSGTFNEQFF. The variable domain in full, completed from reference TRBV5-1 and TRBJ2-1, reads KAGVTQTPRYLIKTRGQQVTLSCSPISGHRSVSWYQQTPGQGLQFLFEYFSETQRNKGNFPGRFSGRQFSNSRSEMNVSTLELGDSALYLCASSLQSGTFNEQFFGPGTRLTVL.

The chain employs TRBV7-9 and TRBJ2-2; 9 nucleotides match TRBD2. The CDR3 has 16 residues. The V gene's germline CDR1 is SEHNR and CDR2 FQNEAQ (reference sequence). The trim removed 5 bases at V and 4 bases at J, leaving 8 bases unmatched. CDR3 amino acids: CASSPPQRGVTGELFF. CDR3 coding DNA: TGTGCCAGCAGCCCCCCCCAGCGGGGGGTCACCGGGGAGCTGTTTTTT.

The V gene is TRBV9, the J gene TRBJ2-1, with TRBD1 matching 9 bases. This CDR3 region has 16 residues. Germline assignment: CDR1 SGDLS and CDR2 YYNGEE. J was trimmed by 7 bases and V by 3 bases; bases with no gene match: 11. The CDR3 here is CASSETGQGGRNEQFF. The CDR3, as DNA: TGTGCCAGCAGCGAGACGGGACAGGGTGGGCGAAATGAGCAGTTCTTC.